This TCR beta chain stems from a study of blood T cells in healthy people across ages. Total RNA extraction produced at least 5.5 micrograms (per sample) for the study. The table lists this clonotype with a few counts. Primers used in a second PCR of about 6 to 12 cycles were a sample-barcoded 5' primer and a J-beta primer mix. One entry per CDR3 protein results from TCRdb running MiXCR on the 5' RACE reads. Found here are around 1.5 million distinct CDR3 sequences, approximately 60% of them singletons; the top ten hold 6.5% to 8%. Germline V gene lookup returns CDR1 SGHRS and CDR2 YFSETQ. There are 12 residues in the CDR3. The V end was cut by 4 bases, the J end by 10 bases, with 12 bases between.

The TCR was taken from a young man in good health. The sample comprised blood. The chain joins TRBV5-1 to TRBJ2-1; D might be TRBD1 (6 bases). In DNA, the CDR3 is TGCGCCAGCAGCGGAGACAGGCACGAGCAGTTCTTC. Protein: CASSGDRHEQFF.